The rows below give T cell receptor beta chains drawn from one sample of a study of regulatory T cells in long-lasting Graves disease. Each CDR3 protein is one row after TCRdb ran MiXCR on the multiplex PCR reads. The repertoire holds approximately 540,000 distinct CDR3 sequences, with around 12% as singletons. A further study also used this sample, focusing on T cells in Graves' hyperthyroidism and ophthalmopathy.

The material was peripheral blood mononuclear cells (PBMCs), obtained at new diagnosis, from a patient treated with antithyroid drugs. The receptor source for this set is a woman aged 25-40 years with Graves disease. Both conserved end residues are part of each CDR3. The D gene is left open where the match is weak. Some rows mark clone size as missing; the rest say once, few, many or name a class of expanded clone.

J	D	size	V	DNA	CDR3
TRBJ1-5	-	few	TRBV3-1	TGTGCCAGCAGCTCCTCCCTCGGGAGAAGCAATCAGCCCCGGCATTTT	CASSSSLGRSNQPRHF
TRBJ2-2	TRBD1	many	TRBV4-2	TGTGCCAGCAGCCGAACCCTCGCAGGGGGCACCGGGGAGCTGTTTTTT	CASSRTLAGGTGELFF
TRBJ2-1	-	many	TRBV7-9	TGTGCCAGCAGCTTAGAGGGTCGGGACTACAATGAGCAGTTCTTC	CASSLEGRDYNEQFF
TRBJ2-3	-	-	TRBV9	TGTGCCAGCAGCGTAGACGATGGCACAGATACGCAGTATTTT	CASSVDDGTDTQYF
TRBJ1-4	-	once	TRBV7-9	TGTGCCAGCACCCACTTGGCAACTAATGAAAAACTGTTTTTT	CASTHLATNEKLFF
TRBJ1-1	-	many	TRBV12-3/TRBV12-4	TGTGCCAGCAGTACCCGGGGGCCTGAAGCTTTCTTT	CASSTRGPEAFF
TRBJ1-5	-	few	TRBV7-9	TGTGCCAGCAGCTTAGGGTGGCAGCCCAATCAGCCCCAGCATTTT	CASSLGWQPNQPQHF
TRBJ2-7	-	many	TRBV6-2/TRBV6-3	TGTGCCAGCAGAGCCACCTACGAGCAGTACTTC	CASRATYEQYF
TRBJ2-1	TRBD2	few	TRBV20-1	TGCAGTGCTAGAGGGGGACTAGGGAATCATAATGAGCAGTTCTTC	CSARGGLGNHNEQFF
TRBJ2-7	-	many	TRBV2	TGTGCCAGCAGTGAACGGGCAAACCGACGATGGGAGCAGTACTTC	CASSERANRRWEQYF
TRBJ2-1	-	-	TRBV7-7	TGTGCTAGCAGCTTACAACTGGGATCAGCCGAGCACGGTGAGCAGTTCTTC	CASSLQLGSAEHGEQFF
TRBJ1-6	TRBD1	many	TRBV6-1	TGTGCCAGCAGAAGGGACAGGGGCGCTTCACCCCTCCACTTT	CASRRDRGASPLHF
TRBJ2-7	-	-	TRBV28	TGTGCCAGCAGTCCAGACCAGACAAGGGGCGCCTACGAGCAGTACTTC	CASSPDQTRGAYEQYF
TRBJ2-7	-	many	TRBV10-3	TGTGCCATCAGTGAGAGGGGATTCGACGAGCAGTACTTC	CAISERGFDEQYF
TRBJ2-7	-	-	TRBV28	TGTGCCAGCAGCCTCCAAGGCGGTGCCTCCTACGAGCAGTACTTC	CASSLQGGASYEQYF
TRBJ1-6	-	many	TRBV3-1	TGTGCCAGCAGCCAAGAAGAAGGCCCTCTCCACTTT	CASSQEEGPLHF
TRBJ2-5	TRBD1	many	TRBV7-3	TGTGCCAGCAGCTTAATGGGACAGGGAGGAGAGACCCAGTACTTC	CASSLMGQGGETQYF
TRBJ2-3	-	many	TRBV15	TGTGCCACCAACGACCGCATCATGAACACAGATACGCAGTATTTT	CATNDRIMNTDTQYF
TRBJ2-1	-	few	TRBV6-2/TRBV6-3	TGTGCCAGCAGTTTCTCCCAGGGGCCTCTTGCTCCCAATGAGCAGTTCTTC	CASSFSQGPLAPNEQFF
TRBJ1-5	-	many	TRBV28	TGTGCCAGCAGCTGGAGGACAGCTTCTTACGGTACTAATCAGCCCCAGCATTTT	CASSWRTASYGTNQPQHF
TRBJ2-5	TRBD1	-	TRBV5-6	TGTGCCAGCAGATACCGGGACAGACTACAAGAGACCCAGTACTTC	CASRYRDRLQETQYF
TRBJ1-2	TRBD1	many	TRBV5-5	TGTGCCAGCAGCTTGGGGACAGGGAGCTACACCTTC	CASSLGTGSYTF
TRBJ2-7	-	many	TRBV2	TGTGCCAGCAGTGAAGCAGGGCAGGGCCTCTACGAGCAGTACTTC	CASSEAGQGLYEQYF
TRBJ2-7	-	many	TRBV18	TGTGCCAGCTCACCTAGGGTTGGTGGGACCTACGAGCAGTACTTC	CASSPRVGGTYEQYF
TRBJ2-7	TRBD1	many	TRBV28	TGTGCCAGCACGACAGGGGGGATCGAGCAGTACTTC	CASTTGGIEQYF
TRBJ2-7	TRBD2	few	TRBV6-2/TRBV6-3	TGTGCCAGCAGTTATCGGCCGGGGGGCTCCTACGAGCAGTACTTC	CASSYRPGGSYEQYF
TRBJ2-1	TRBD1	many	TRBV27	TGTGCCAGCAGAATTGGACAGGGGGGCTACAATGAGCAGTTCTTC	CASRIGQGGYNEQFF
TRBJ1-5	-	few	TRBV19	TGTGCCTCGCAGACAGTGTATAGCAATCAGCCCCAGCATTTT	CASQTVYSNQPQHF
TRBJ2-1	TRBD2	many	TRBV6-2/TRBV6-3	TGTGCCAGCAGTGGGGTAGCGGGAGGGTTTACTGAGCAGTTCTTC	CASSGVAGGFTEQFF
TRBJ2-1	-	many	TRBV28	TGTGCCAGCAGTTTTAATGTCGGAAGCTCCTACAATGAGCAGTTCTTC	CASSFNVGSSYNEQFF
TRBJ1-4	TRBD1	-	TRBV6-5	TGTGCCAGCAGTTTCTTCGGGACAGGGCCGTTGAAACTGTTTTTT	CASSFFGTGPLKLFF
TRBJ2-5	TRBD1	few	TRBV18	TGTGCCAGCTCACTCATCCGGGACAGGGATGAGACCCAGTACTTC	CASSLIRDRDETQYF
TRBJ2-5	TRBD2	many	TRBV5-4	TGTGCCAGCAGTCGAGGACTAGCTCAAGAGACCCAGTACTTC	CASSRGLAQETQYF
TRBJ1-5	-	-	TRBV30	TGTGCCTGGAGTTCAGGGACAACCTTTAGCAATCAGCCCCAGCATTTT	CAWSSGTTFSNQPQHF
TRBJ2-7	-	many	TRBV11-2	TGTGCCAGCAGCTTAGTAGGGTTCCAGGGCTACGAGCAGTACTTC	CASSLVGFQGYEQYF
TRBJ2-7	-	-	TRBV2	TGTGCCAGCAGTAACGGATACTCCTACGAGCAGTACTTC	CASSNGYSYEQYF
TRBJ2-7	TRBD2	many	TRBV11-2	TGTGCCAGCAGCCAGGGGACTAGCGGGAGATTCGTCTACGAGCAGTACTTC	CASSQGTSGRFVYEQYF
TRBJ2-4	TRBD2	many	TRBV20-1	TGCAGTGCTAGTGCCCTTGGGGAGGGCCGAAACATTCAGTACTTC	CSASALGEGRNIQYF
TRBJ1-5	-	-	TRBV6-2/TRBV6-3	TGTGCCAGCACGATGCCCCAGGGCCATCAGCCCCAGCATTTT	CASTMPQGHQPQHF
TRBJ2-5	TRBD1	many	TRBV10-3	TGTGCCATCAGTGAACCCGGGACAGGGTTTCAAGAGACCCAGTACTTC	CAISEPGTGFQETQYF
TRBJ2-6	-	few	TRBV6-5	TGTGCCAGCAGTTATAGAGGGGCCGGGGCCAACGTCCTGACTTTC	CASSYRGAGANVLTF
TRBJ2-2	TRBD2	many	TRBV19	TGTGCCAGTAGTTGGCTAGCGGGAGGAGGGACCGGGGAGCTGTTTTTT	CASSWLAGGGTGELFF
TRBJ1-1	-	many	TRBV27	TGTGCCAGCACCCAGGGCCCTGAAGCTTTCTTT	CASTQGPEAFF
TRBJ1-1	-	many	TRBV29-1	TGCAGCGTTGGGGGCTCAGCCACTGAAGCTTTCTTT	CSVGGSATEAFF
TRBJ1-5	-	many	TRBV28	TGTGCCAGCAGTTTTTCAGGGTATAGCAATCAGCCCCAGCATTTT	CASSFSGYSNQPQHF
TRBJ1-1	-	few	TRBV28	TGTGCCAGCAGTTCCCTCCGGGGGAGGGTTGAAGCTTTCTTT	CASSSLRGRVEAFF
TRBJ2-1	TRBD1	many	TRBV19	TGTGCCAGTAGTATCAGGTCAGGGGGATGGCCCTACAATGAGCAGTTCTTC	CASSIRSGGWPYNEQFF
TRBJ2-3	-	-	TRBV29-1	TGCAGCGTCCTCCTCCCCCTCACAGATACGCAGTATTTT	CSVLLPLTDTQYF
TRBJ1-2	-	many	TRBV30	TGTGCCTGGAGTGTAACGATTAACTATGGCTACACCTTC	CAWSVTINYGYTF
TRBJ1-5	-	few	TRBV20-1	TGCAGTGCTAGATCCGAGGAAAATAGCAATCAGCCCCAGCATTTT	CSARSEENSNQPQHF
TRBJ2-7	-	-	TRBV27	TGTGCCAGCAGTTTAGAAGGAACCTCCTACGAGCAGTACTTC	CASSLEGTSYEQYF
TRBJ2-2	-	many	TRBV7-2	TGTGCCAGCAGCTTAGGCCGGATGAACACCGGGGAGCTGTTTTTT	CASSLGRMNTGELFF
TRBJ2-7	-	few	TRBV3-1	TGTGCCAGCAGCCCCGGCGGGACGGCCGGATACGAGCAGTACTTC	CASSPGGTAGYEQYF
TRBJ1-1	-	few	TRBV9	TGTGCCAGCAGCGTAGGGGTGGGGGGGGATACTGAAGCTTTCTTT	CASSVGVGGDTEAFF
TRBJ1-1	-	many	TRBV9	TGTGCCAGCAGCCCAATCGACACTGAAGCTTTCTTT	CASSPIDTEAFF
TRBJ2-2	-	-	TRBV11-2	TGTGCCAGCAGCTTAGCGGGACTCACCGGGGAGCTGTTTTTT	CASSLAGLTGELFF
TRBJ2-5	-	once	TRBV5-1	TGCGCCAGCAGCGTGCCGGGAGCGGTTGAGACCCAGTACTTC	CASSVPGAVETQYF
TRBJ2-3	-	few	TRBV7-2	TGTGCCAGCAGCACCGCGAGGGTTCTCGGGGCAGATACGCAGTATTTT	CASSTARVLGADTQYF
TRBJ2-1	TRBD2	many	TRBV20-1	TGCAGTGCTAGAGTGACTAGCGGGGTTTTTTCGAAGCAGTTCTTC	CSARVTSGVFSKQFF